Listed here are 12 T cell receptor beta chains from one sample, sequenced in a study of technical replicates of blood from a handful of donors. Generated by immunoSEQ multiplex PCR, the TCRdb table keeps only in-frame clones and is missing some. Of 74,000 or so clones in the sample, 95% to 98% were seen once. Sequencing was carried out using T cells isolated from PBMCs. Receptor source: a human donor in good health.

This chain connects TRBV6-5 to TRBJ2-1; 8 bases match TRBD2. Germline V lookup: CDR1 MNHEY, CDR2 SVGAGI. The V gene end was trimmed by 6 bases and the J gene end by 7 bases; junction bases not matched to a gene: 11. CDR3 length: 15 residues. For the CDR3, the DNA is TGTGCCAGCAGCCAGGGGCGGGGGGCTGGGAATGAGCAGTTCTTC. Its translation is CASSQGRGAGNEQFF.

This sequence joins TRBV11-2 and TRBJ2-3; no reliable D call. CDR3 length: 13 residues. Trimming cost V 2 bases and J 1 base, with 4 bases left between them. From germline, CDR1 is SGHAT and CDR2 FQNNGV. The CDR3 region has the DNA TGTGCCAGCAGCTTACTACGCACAGATACGCAGTATTTT. It encodes CASSLLRTDTQYF.

The rearrangement links TRBV7-2 to TRBJ2-1; 8 nucleotides line up with TRBD2. CDR1 is SGHTA and CDR2 is FQGNSA in the germline V gene. The CDR3 is made up of 16 amino acids. The trim removed 3 bases at V and 5 bases at J, leaving 9 bases unmatched. In DNA, the CDR3 is TGTGCCAGCAGCTTCGAACAGCGGGAGTTAAACAATGAGCAGTTCTTC. Amino acid sequence: CASSFEQRELNNEQFF. The whole variable domain, remainder taken from reference TRBV7-2 and TRBJ2-1, is GAGVSQSPSNKVTEKGKDVELRCDPISGHTALYWYRQSLGQGLEFLIYFQGNSAPDKSGLPSDRFSAERTGGSVSTLTIQRTQQEDSAVYLCASSFEQRELNNEQFFGPGTRLTVL.

V gene TRBV28 combines with J gene TRBJ2-5; D gene unclear. The CDR3 contains 11 residues. Per germline, CDR1 MDHEN and CDR2 SYDVKM. V was pared by 3 bases and J by 5 bases, with 4 bases between. The DNA for the CDR3 is TGTGCCAGCAGTTTCGAGGAGACCCAGTACTTC. The encoded protein is CASSFEETQYF.

V is TRBV4-3 and J is TRBJ1-2; D call uncertain. The CDR3 length is 15 residues. Germline values: CDR1 LGHNA, CDR2 YSLEER. The ends were cut back, 0 bases at V and 4 bases at J, with 12 bases in the middle. For the CDR3, the DNA is TGCGCCAGCAGCCAAGATTCGCTAACGCGCTATGGCTACACCTTC. Translating it yields CASSQDSLTRYGYTF.

CDR3 protein: CASRTTGTEAFF. In DNA, the CDR3 is TGTGCCAGCAGGACCACAGGGACTGAAGCTTTCTTT. This chain links TRBV2 with TRBJ1-1; TRBD1 is a possible D gene (6 bases). V lost 6 bases and J lost 5, with 10 bases in between. The V gene's germline CDR1 is SNHLY and CDR2 FYNNEI. The CDR3 has 12 amino acids.

The genes are TRBV29-1 and TRBJ1-5; no definite D call. V shed 4 bases and J shed 3 bases, with 10 bases lying between them. The CDR3 is 13 amino acids. The V gene's germline CDR1 is SQVTM and CDR2 ANQGSEA. For the CDR3, the DNA is TGCAGCGTTGTGGACGGGGACAATCAGCCCCAGCATTTT. Encoded protein: CSVVDGDNQPQHF.

This clone was seen a single time. The rearrangement links TRBV27 to TRBJ1-1, with a possible D match to TRBD1 (5 bases). Trimming shortened V by 0 bases and J by 0 bases, and 11 bases separated the two germline ends. CDR1 and CDR2 (germline): MNHEY, SMNVEV (reference sequence). The length of the CDR3 is 16 residues. CDR3 sequence (DNA): TGTGCCAGCAGTTTATCCCCTGCGGGGCTGAACACTGAAGCTTTCTTT. This translates into CASSLSPAGLNTEAFF.

This sequence joins TRBV5-4 and TRBJ2-5, with TRBD1 matching 9 bases. CDR3 length: 15 residues. Losses at the gene ends were 4 bases for V and 9 bases for J; bases not matched to a gene: 13. The V gene's germline CDR1 is SGHNT and CDR2 YYREEE (reference sequence). CDR3 nucleotides: TGTGCCAGCAGCGTCGGACTGACAGGGGGGAAATCCCAGTACTTC. Protein product: CASSVGLTGGKSQYF.

The V and J genes are TRBV28 and TRBJ1-1; D gene unclear. Looked up from germline, CDR1 is MDHEN and CDR2 is SYDVKM. V gave up 2 bases and J gave up 6 bases, with 13 bases separating them. The CDR3 is 14 residues long. The CDR3 sequence: CASSLPGSYPEAFF. The CDR3 DNA follows: TGTGCCAGCAGTTTACCAGGTAGTTACCCTGAAGCTTTCTTT.

The chain combines TRBV6-4 with TRBJ2-1; 9 bases are a match to TRBD1. CDR1 and CDR2 from the germline V gene are MRHNA and SNTAGT. The length of the CDR3 is 15 residues. V was pared by 6 bases and J by 6 bases, with 9 bases of the junction left unmatched. The CDR3 here is CASSHGTGSGNEQFF. The CDR3 DNA follows: TGTGCCAGCAGCCACGGGACAGGGTCGGGCAATGAGCAGTTCTTC.

The chain links TRBV2 to TRBJ2-1; a possible D gene is TRBD1 (6 bases). The CDR3 contains 12 residues. The V gene's germline CDR1 is SNHLY and CDR2 FYNNEI. The V end was cut by 6 bases, the J end by 10 bases, with 13 bases between. CDR3 DNA sequence: TGTGCCAGCAGCGGTACTCAGGGGGAGCAGTTCTTC. As protein: CASSGTQGEQFF.